Presented here are 28 T cell receptor beta chains from one specimen sequenced in a study of cytomegalovirus exposure and HLA in healthy donors. This PCR relied on a set of 60 Vbeta primers and 13 Jbeta primers. Measured with immunoSEQ multiplex PCR; TCRdb has only the in-frame clones, and not every one. The table records 65,000 to 95,000 clones, approximately 80% of them present only once. What was sequenced was PBMCs. Receptors originate from a man aged 45-60 years in good health and CMV-seronegative.

The chain recombines TRBV5-1 with TRBJ2-3, with D possibly TRBD1 on 5 matching bases. Germline-derived CDR1 and CDR2 are SGHRS and YFSETQ. CDR3 length: 13 amino acids. Trimming removed 4 bases at V and 6 bases at J, with 12 bases between. The CDR3 region has the DNA TGCGCCAGCAGCCCCAGGGTCCCGGATACGCAGTATTTT. Amino acids: CASSPRVPDTQYF. The complete variable domain, with remaining parts taken from reference TRBV5-1 and TRBJ2-3, reads KAGVTQTPRYLIKTRGQQVTLSCSPISGHRSVSWYQQTPGQGLQFLFEYFSETQRNKGNFPGRFSGRQFSNSRSEMNVSTLELGDSALYLCASSPRVPDTQYFGPGTRLTVL.

V gene TRBV2 combines with J gene TRBJ1-3, with D unresolved. There are 15 residues in the CDR3. Trimming took 0 bases from V and 1 from J, leaving 7 bases between them. Germline assignment: CDR1 SNHLY and CDR2 FYNNEI. The CDR3 DNA follows: TGTGCCAGCAGTGAAGCATCGGGGTCTGGAAACACCATATATTTT. Amino acid sequence: CASSEASGSGNTIYF.

The V gene is TRBV10-3, the J gene TRBJ2-7, with a weak D call TRBD2 (5 bases). Trimming took 6 bases from V and 4 from J, leaving 16 bases between them. The length of the CDR3 is 14 residues. CDR1 is ENHRY, CDR2 SYGVKD, per germline. Here the CDR3 reads CAISPDLYQYEQYF. Here the CDR3 DNA reads TGTGCCATCAGCCCGGACTTATATCAATACGAGCAGTACTTC.

The rearrangement links TRBV7-8 to TRBJ1-1; a weak D match, TRBD1 (5 bases). There are 13 residues in the CDR3. V was clipped by 6 bases and J by 6 bases, with 14 bases between them. Germline V gives CDR1 SGHVS, CDR2 FQNEAQ. The CDR3 DNA is TGTGCCAGCAGTTTTATCAGGGCCGCTGAAGCTTTCTTT. Amino acids: CASSFIRAAEAFF.

V gene TRBV29-1 combines with J gene TRBJ2-7, with 9 bases fitting TRBD2. Losses at the gene ends were 1 base for V and 2 bases for J; bases not matched to a gene: 18. Germline CDR1 reads SQVTM; CDR2 reads ANQGSEA. The CDR3 is 19 amino acids. The CDR3 spells CSVEVAGDTHHLFAYEQYF. The DNA of the CDR3 is TGCAGCGTTGAAGTAGCGGGGGATACTCACCACCTTTTCGCCTACGAGCAGTACTTC.

This chain joins TRBV5-6 and TRBJ1-1, with D possibly being TRBD1 (6 bases). The V gene lost 4 bases and the J gene lost 1 base, with 8 bases spanning the gap. Per germline, CDR1 SGHDT and CDR2 YYEEEE. The CDR3 is made up of 13 amino acids. CDR3 loop: CASSPGENTEAFF. CDR3 in DNA: TGTGCCAGCAGCCCAGGGGAGAACACTGAAGCTTTCTTT.

The chain uses TRBV23-1 and TRBJ2-3, with D possibly matching TRBD1 (6 bases). TRBV23-1 has ORF status, its function being uncertain. The CDR3 covers 17 residues. V was trimmed by 4 bases and J by 6 bases, leaving 23 bases between them. The CDR3 reads CASSPKQTQGGSDTQYF. As DNA, the CDR3 is TGCGCCAGCAGTCCCAAACAGACACAGGGCGGGTCGGATACGCAGTATTTT.

This clone was picked up a small number of times. The V call is TRBV14, the J call TRBJ2-3; maybe TRBD2 (6 bases). The CDR3 is made up of 13 amino acids. Germline assignment: CDR1 SGHDN and CDR2 FVKESK. V lost 2 bases, J lost 8 bases, and 11 bases lay in between. The CDR3 loop reads CASSQFWGGTQYF. CDR3 sequence (DNA): TGTGCCAGCAGCCAATTCTGGGGAGGTACGCAGTATTTT.

V usage is TRBV5-8 and J usage is TRBJ1-2; D not certain. This CDR3 region has 14 residues. Germline V gene sequence: CDR1 SGHTS, CDR2 YDEGEE. The V end lost 2 bases, the J end lost 2 bases, and 10 bases lay between the germline ends. CDR3: CASSLAAANYGYTF. The CDR3 DNA sequence: TGTGCCAGCAGCTTAGCGGCGGCAAACTATGGCTACACCTTC.

V usage is TRBV7-2 and J usage is TRBJ1-2, with TRBD1 identical over 7 bases. CDR1 is SGHTA, CDR2 FQGNSA, per germline. The CDR3 loop spans 13 amino acids. Germline trimming cut 5 bases from V and 4 bases from J; bases unmatched to any gene: 4. CDR3 loop: CASSPDRTYGYTF. The CDR3 bases are TGTGCCAGCAGCCCGGACAGGACCTATGGCTACACCTTC.

The gene calls are TRBV2 and TRBJ1-4, with D possibly TRBD1 on 5 matching bases. CDR3 size: 13 residues. V was cut by 8 bases and J by 5 bases, with 12 bases left in between. Germline V gene sequence: CDR1 SNHLY, CDR2 FYNNEI. The CDR3 nucleotides read TGTGCCAGCCACAGGAGGGAGAATGAAAAACTGTTTTTT. Its protein is CASHRRENEKLFF.

This clone showed up just a few times. The V gene is TRBV4-1, the J gene TRBJ1-2, with D unresolved. This CDR3 contains 15 residues. Germline assignment: CDR1 MGHRA and CDR2 YSYEKL. Trimming cost V 0 bases and J 4 bases, with 12 bases left between them. CDR3 residues: CASSQEVRAVYGYTF. The CDR3 nucleotides are TGCGCCAGCAGCCAAGAAGTGAGGGCGGTCTATGGCTACACCTTC.

This clone showed up just once. The J gene is TRBJ2-5, the V gene TRBV5-1, with 8 nucleotides matching TRBD1. The CDR3 has 13 residues. V lost 8 bases and J lost 4; bases outside the gene matches: 7. In germline, CDR1 is SGHRS, CDR2 YFSETQ. CDR3 DNA sequence: TGCGCCAGTTCAGGGGGCTTCGGAGAGACCCAGTACTTC. It codes for CASSGGFGETQYF.

The V and J genes are TRBV4-1 and TRBJ2-5; TRBD1 is a possible D gene (5 bases). V gave up 2 bases and J gave up 5 bases, with 15 bases separating them. Looked up from germline, CDR1 is MGHRA and CDR2 is YSYEKL. This CDR3 is 15 amino acids long. The CDR3 sequence is CASSQKQGGRETQYF. In nucleotides, the CDR3 is TGCGCCAGCAGCCAAAAGCAGGGTGGTCGGGAGACCCAGTACTTC.

The chain couples TRBV14 to TRBJ1-1, with D possibly TRBD1 on 5 matching bases. Looked up from germline, CDR1 is SGHDN and CDR2 is FVKESK. V was trimmed by 1 base and J by 0 bases, leaving 9 bases between them. The CDR3 length is 15 residues. The CDR3 region is CASSQGGVMNTEAFF. DNA for the CDR3: TGTGCCAGCAGCCAAGGGGGGGTAATGAACACTGAAGCTTTCTTT.

The chain combines TRBV28 with TRBJ2-3, with D perhaps matching TRBD2 (7 bases). Germline CDR1 MDHEN, CDR2 SYDVKM. This CDR3 has 16 residues. V lost 3 bases to trimming and J lost 4 bases, with 17 bases between them. The chain's CDR3 is CASSFLWRGQADTQYF. CDR3 DNA: TGTGCCAGCAGTTTCCTCTGGCGGGGGCAAGCAGATACGCAGTATTTT.

The genes are TRBV5-1 and TRBJ2-2; TRBD1 is a possible D gene (6 bases). The V end was cut by 4 bases, the J end by 0 bases, with 16 bases between. Germline V CDR1 and CDR2: SGHRS, YFSETQ. The CDR3 runs to 17 residues. CDR3 amino acids: CASSPVPQGSNTGELFF. For the CDR3, the DNA is TGCGCCAGCAGCCCGGTTCCACAGGGATCGAACACCGGGGAGCTGTTTTTT.

The rearrangement joins TRBV27 to TRBJ2-5, with TRBD1 matching 12 bases. The J call may be mistaken, given a closer DNA end match to TRBJ2-7. Germline assignment: CDR1 MNHEY and CDR2 SMNVEV (reference sequence). The length of the CDR3 is 16 residues. CDR3 DNA sequence: TGTGCCAGCAGTTTCGGGACAGGGGGCGCTCCCTACGAGCAGTACTTC. Translated, it gives CASSFGTGGAPYEQYF.

V gene TRBV7-6 combines with J gene TRBJ2-1; D perhaps matches TRBD2 (6 bases). Germline assignment: CDR1 SGHVS and CDR2 FNYEAQ. V was clipped by 6 bases and J by 8 bases, with 23 bases between them. The CDR3 is 16 residues long. The CDR3 is CASSFSLEERAYEQFF. Written as DNA, the CDR3 is TGTGCCAGCAGTTTTTCCTTAGAAGAGCGGGCCTATGAGCAGTTCTTC.

As concerns this clone: One end of the junction fails to match germline, which may point to a read error. The rearrangement uses TRBV7-9 and TRBJ1-1; D may be TRBD1 (6 bases). The CDR3 runs 17 residues. Germline values: CDR1 SEHNR, CDR2 FQNEAQ (reference sequence). CDR3 protein: CSSSLEVQGRRNTEAFF. In DNA form, the CDR3 reads TGTTCCAGCAGCCTAGAGGTCCAGGGGCGACGGAACACTGAAGCTTTCTTT.

This rearrangement joins TRBV28 to TRBJ2-7; 7 bases fit TRBD1. The CDR3 is 16 residues long. J lost 2 bases, V lost 3 bases, and 10 bases had no gene match. In germline, CDR1 is MDHEN, CDR2 SYDVKM. CDR3 nucleotides: TGTGCCAGCAGTTTCATCAGGACAGGATTCACCTACGAGCAGTACTTC. This translates into CASSFIRTGFTYEQYF.

CDR3 DNA sequence: TGTGCCAGCAACCGGGGGGGAGGCTGGGAGCAGTTCTTC. Its protein product is CASNRGGGWEQFF. The V and J genes are TRBV28 and TRBJ2-1, with 8 bases matching TRBD2. This CDR3 contains 13 residues. With 7 bases clipped from V and 10 bases from J, the junction kept 9 bases outside the gene matches. Germline loops: CDR1 MDHEN, CDR2 SYDVKM.

The V gene is TRBV7-8, the J gene TRBJ1-1, with TRBD1 as a possible D gene (5 bases). V gave up 5 bases and J gave up 5 bases, with 18 bases separating them. There are 15 residues in the CDR3. CDR1 is SGHVS, CDR2 FQNEAQ, per germline. This CDR3 reads CASSLAFSGGTEAFF. Written as DNA, the CDR3 is TGTGCCAGCAGCCTCGCATTTTCGGGGGGGACTGAAGCTTTCTTT.

The V call is TRBV5-1, the J call TRBJ2-7; 10 nucleotides align to TRBD1. The CDR3 is 13 amino acids. CDR1 and CDR2 (germline): SGHRS, YFSETQ. V lost 2 bases and J lost 6; bases outside the gene matches: 2. CDR3 region: CASSFGTGVEQYF. CDR3 DNA sequence: TGCGCCAGCAGCTTCGGGACAGGGGTCGAGCAGTACTTC.

This rearrangement joins TRBV6-5 to TRBJ1-2; 7 bases agree with TRBD1. CDR3 size: 14 residues. V shed 7 bases, J shed 4 bases, and the junction held 9 bases outside the gene matches. Germline V gene data show CDR1 as MNHEY and CDR2 as SVGAGI. The CDR3 spells CASIPGGEFYGYTF. CDR3 DNA sequence: TGTGCCAGCATCCCAGGGGGAGAATTCTATGGCTACACCTTC.

V is TRBV5-6 and J is TRBJ2-7; 7 bases map to TRBD1. The CDR3 runs 12 residues. Germline CDR1 is SGHDT and CDR2 is YYEEEE. V shed 6 bases and J 5 bases; nucleotides not matched to a gene: 5. CDR3 loop: CASNRQGHEQYF. The CDR3 nucleotides are TGTGCCAGCAACAGACAGGGCCACGAGCAGTACTTC.

The chain is built from TRBV6-6 and TRBJ1-1; 9 nucleotides line up with TRBD1. With 7 bases clipped from V and 11 bases from J, the junction kept 11 bases outside the gene matches. Germline CDR1 reads MNHNY; CDR2 reads SVGAGI (reference sequence). This CDR3 region has 13 residues. Written as DNA, the CDR3 is TGTGCCAGCATTCCGGGACAGGGACGGAGGGCTTTCTTT. Translating gives CASIPGQGRRAFF.

The chain couples TRBV30 to TRBJ1-1; D is ambiguous. The CDR3 length is 14 residues. Germline lookup yields CDR1 GTSNPN and CDR2 SVGIG (reference sequence). The ends were cut back, 3 bases at V and 1 base at J, with 12 bases in the middle. The CDR3 loop reads CAWSRRAQNTEAFF. In nucleotides, the CDR3 is TGTGCCTGGAGCAGGAGGGCCCAGAACACTGAAGCTTTCTTT.